This T cell receptor beta chain was captured by sequencing in a study of blood T cell repertoires in COVID-19. Across the whole study: Nucleic acid was either cDNA or gDNA, and it came from T cells, B-cell-depleted T cells, or PBMCs.

Some clones are missing from TCRdb's copy, which holds only in-frame ones; the method was immunoSEQ multiplex PCR. This table has about 230,000 clones, around nine tenths appearing once. The V and J ends lost 10 bases and 5 bases, in that order; junction bases with no gene match: 4. Germline CDR1 MDHEN, CDR2 SYDVKM. The CDR3 has 11 residues. The sequenced sample consisted of PBMCs or T cells enriched from blood (not recorded which). This TCR came from a woman aged 25 to 39 who had been exposed to COVID-19. The chain joins TRBV28 to TRBJ1-2; TRBD1 aligns across 7 bases. The CDR3 region has the DNA TGTGCCACCACAGGGGTTTATGGCTACACCTTC. It translates to CATTGVYGYTF.